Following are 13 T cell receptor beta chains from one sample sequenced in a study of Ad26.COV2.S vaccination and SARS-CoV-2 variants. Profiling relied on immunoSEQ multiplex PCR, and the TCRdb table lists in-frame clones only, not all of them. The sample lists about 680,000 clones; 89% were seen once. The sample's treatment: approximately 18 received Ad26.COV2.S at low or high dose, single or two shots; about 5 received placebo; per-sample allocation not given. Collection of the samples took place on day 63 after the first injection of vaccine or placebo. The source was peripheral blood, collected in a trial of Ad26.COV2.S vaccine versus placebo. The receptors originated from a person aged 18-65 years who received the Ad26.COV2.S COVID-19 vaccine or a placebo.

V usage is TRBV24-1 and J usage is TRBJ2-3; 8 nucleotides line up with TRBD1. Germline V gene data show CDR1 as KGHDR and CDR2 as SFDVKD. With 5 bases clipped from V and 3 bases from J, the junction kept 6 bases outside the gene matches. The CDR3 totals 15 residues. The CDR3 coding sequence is TGTGCCACCAGTGCCTCAGGGGGCGTAACAGATACGCAGTATTTT. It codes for CATSASGGVTDTQYF.

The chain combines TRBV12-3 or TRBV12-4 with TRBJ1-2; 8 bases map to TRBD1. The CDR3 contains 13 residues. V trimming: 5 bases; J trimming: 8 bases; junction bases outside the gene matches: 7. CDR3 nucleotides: TGTGCCAGCAGTCCCCGGACAGGGAACGGCTACACCTTC. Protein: CASSPRTGNGYTF.

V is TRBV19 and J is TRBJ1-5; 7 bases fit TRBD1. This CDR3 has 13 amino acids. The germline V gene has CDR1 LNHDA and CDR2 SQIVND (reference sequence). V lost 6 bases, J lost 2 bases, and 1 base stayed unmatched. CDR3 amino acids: CASRGQRNQPQHF. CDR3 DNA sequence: TGTGCCAGTAGGGGACAGCGCAATCAGCCCCAGCATTTT. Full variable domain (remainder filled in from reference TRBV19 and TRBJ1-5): DGGITQSPKYLFRKEGQNVTLSCEQNLNHDAMYWYRQDPGQGLRLIYYSQIVNDFQKGDIAEGYSVSREKKESFPLTVTSAQKNPTAFYLCASRGQRNQPQHFGDGTRLSIL.

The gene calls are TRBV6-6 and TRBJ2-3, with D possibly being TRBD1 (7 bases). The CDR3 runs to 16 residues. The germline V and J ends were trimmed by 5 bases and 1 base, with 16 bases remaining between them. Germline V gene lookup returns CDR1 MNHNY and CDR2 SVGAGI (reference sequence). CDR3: CASSNADREGTDTQYF. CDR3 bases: TGTGCCAGCAGTAATGCCGACAGGGAGGGCACAGATACGCAGTATTTT.

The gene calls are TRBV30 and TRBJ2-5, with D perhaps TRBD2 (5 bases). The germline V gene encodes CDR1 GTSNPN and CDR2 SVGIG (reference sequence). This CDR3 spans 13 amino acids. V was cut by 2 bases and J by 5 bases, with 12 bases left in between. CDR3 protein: CAWSWGSGETQYF. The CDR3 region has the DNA TGTGCCTGGAGTTGGGGTTCGGGGGAGACCCAGTACTTC.

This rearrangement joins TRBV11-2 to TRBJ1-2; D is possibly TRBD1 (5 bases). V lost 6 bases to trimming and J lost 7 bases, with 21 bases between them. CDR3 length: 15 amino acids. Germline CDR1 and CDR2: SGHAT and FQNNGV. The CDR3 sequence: CASSMTGTSGGGYTF. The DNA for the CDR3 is TGTGCCAGCAGTATGACCGGGACGTCCGGAGGTGGCTACACCTTC.

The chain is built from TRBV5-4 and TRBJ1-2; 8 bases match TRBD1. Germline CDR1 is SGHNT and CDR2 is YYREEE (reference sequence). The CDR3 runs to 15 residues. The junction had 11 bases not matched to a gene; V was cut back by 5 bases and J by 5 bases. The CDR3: CASSPFGTGSYGYTF. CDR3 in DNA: TGTGCCAGCAGTCCGTTCGGGACAGGTAGTTATGGCTACACCTTC. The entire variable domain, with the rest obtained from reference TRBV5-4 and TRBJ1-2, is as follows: ETGVTQSPTHLIKTRGQQVTLRCSSQSGHNTVSWYQQALGQGPQFIFQYYREEENGRGNFPPRFSGLQFPNYSSELNVNALELDDSALYLCASSPFGTGSYGYTFGSGTRLTVV.

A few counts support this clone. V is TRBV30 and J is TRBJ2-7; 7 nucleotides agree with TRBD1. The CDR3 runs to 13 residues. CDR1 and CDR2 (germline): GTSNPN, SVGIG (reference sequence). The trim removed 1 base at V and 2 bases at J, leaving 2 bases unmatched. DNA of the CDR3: TGTGCCTGGAGTGAGGGACAGACCTACGAGCAGTACTTC. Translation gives CAWSEGQTYEQYF.

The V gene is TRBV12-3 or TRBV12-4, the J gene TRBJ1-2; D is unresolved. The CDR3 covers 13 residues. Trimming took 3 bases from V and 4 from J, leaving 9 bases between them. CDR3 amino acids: CASSFPATYGYTF. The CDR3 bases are TGTGCCAGCAGTTTCCCAGCGACCTATGGCTACACCTTC.

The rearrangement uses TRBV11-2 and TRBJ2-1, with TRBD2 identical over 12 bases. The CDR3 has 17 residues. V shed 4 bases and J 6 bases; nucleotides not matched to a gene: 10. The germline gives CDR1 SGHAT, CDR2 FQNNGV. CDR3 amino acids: CASSSRTSGALGNEQFF. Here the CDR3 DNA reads TGTGCCAGCAGCTCCCGGACTAGCGGGGCCCTCGGCAATGAGCAGTTCTTC. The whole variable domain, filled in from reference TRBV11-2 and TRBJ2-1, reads EAGVAQSPRYKIIEKRQSVAFWCNPISGHATLYWYQQILGQGPKLLIQFQNNGVVDDSQLPKDRFSAERLKGVDSTLKIQPAKLEDSAVYLCASSSRTSGALGNEQFFGPGTRLTVL.

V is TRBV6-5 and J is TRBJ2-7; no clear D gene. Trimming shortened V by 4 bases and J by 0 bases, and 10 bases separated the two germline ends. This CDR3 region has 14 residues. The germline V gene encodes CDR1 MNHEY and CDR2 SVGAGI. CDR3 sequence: CASSSRDSSYEQYF. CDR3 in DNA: TGTGCCAGCAGTTCTAGGGATAGCTCCTACGAGCAGTACTTC.

CDR3 residues: CASSVNRGEIPEKLFF. The CDR3 DNA reads TGCGCCAGCAGCGTTAACCGGGGGGAGATACCCGAAAAACTGTTTTTT. The chain uses TRBV4-1 and TRBJ1-4, with D tentatively TRBD1 (5 bases). V was pared by 5 bases and J by 8 bases, with 21 bases between. The CDR3 extends over 16 amino acids. Germline V lookup: CDR1 MGHRA, CDR2 YSYEKL.

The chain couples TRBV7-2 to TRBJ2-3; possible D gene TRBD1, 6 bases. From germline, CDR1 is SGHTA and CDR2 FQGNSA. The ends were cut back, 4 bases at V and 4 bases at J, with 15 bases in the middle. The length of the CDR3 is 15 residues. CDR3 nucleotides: TGTGCCAGCAGCTCCCAGGGGACACCCGCAGATACGCAGTATTTT. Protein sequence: CASSSQGTPADTQYF.